The present T cell receptor beta chain was sequenced within a study of shared clonotypes between healthy human individuals (dated by TCRdb to the early 2020s). At the level of the whole study: The cohort included three men and a couple of women between 18 and 49 years of age. Per donor, three plates each were used for CD4 naive and CD4 memory, two for CD8 naive, and one for CD8 memory. Blood TCR repertoires of a handful of healthy adults were deeply sequenced to estimate repertoire size and the extent of clonotype sharing between individuals. Libraries were prepared and TCR repertoires were sequenced by different laboratories using diverse techniques, in order to increase sequencing depth and limit assay-specific biases. Per donor, leukapheresis produced somewhere between about 0.9 and 10 billion PBMCs. Points the paper makes about the study in general: Larger estimated clonotype richness was generally found for naive subsets than for memory subsets. Based on pairwise subsampling, the degree of clonotype sharing among donors was expected to be affected by sequencing depth. The genetic and exposure-history diversity represented was limited by the small number of donors. Sampling was limited to blood, and TCR repertoires in tissue likely differ from TCR repertoires in blood. Higher generation probabilities were observed for clonotypes shared by all four sorted-subset donors than for non-shared clonotypes. Sharing across a few donors was observed for approximately 5% of naive CD4, around 3.5% of naive CD8, 2.3% of memory CD4, and around 0.4% of memory CD8 clonotypes. Even with the large sequencing depth, rarefaction of the sorted-subset datasets indicated that sequencing was incomplete.

Using the deep immunoSEQ assay, TCR CDR3 regions were amplified from genomic DNA by multiplex PCR. Extracted genomic DNA from each cell subset was distributed evenly across all wells of several immunoSEQ 96-well plates, and each plate was treated as a replicate. For sorted subsets, around 200 ng genomic DNA, equal to 25,000 to 35,000 T cell genomes, was loaded into each replicate PCR. The purified libraries were quantified using a Qubit 3.0 fluorometer, sized with a Bioanalyzer 2100, and then quantified again using the KAPA Library Quantification kit. Every immunoSEQ 96-well plate was sequenced on a dedicated single-read 150-cycle Illumina NextSeq 550 flow cell. In the source study's methods: Because the immunoSEQ output held only junctional sequences and lacked quality scores, the filtering could not match the filtering applied to full-length reads. To assign V/J genes and CDR3, sequences were annotated against IMGT germline references using PyIR, a Python wrapper for IgBLAST v1.9. Any read was removed if the V/J assignment was weak (E-value above 1e-6), the CDR3 was missing, or the read contained stop codons, out-of-frame junctions, or ambiguous translated residues. V3J clonotypes were defined as sequences sharing the same inferred V gene, J gene, and CDR3 amino acid sequence. Percentage overlap between repertoires was computed as shared unique clonotypes divided by the size of the smaller repertoire. RTK rarefaction, the Chao1 estimator, and Recon v2.1 estimates of unobserved clonotypes were used to assess repertoire richness. Generation probabilities were computed with OLGA for all TCRbeta clonotypes obtained by the gDNA method from a few donors. TCRdb holds this immuneACCESS table with in-frame rearrangements only. Some clones are missing; in checked studies, unresolved V genes explain under half, and the rest has no known cause. That table is the source of V, J and clone size, and D and trimming were worked out from the DNA. This sample is represented by roughly 550,000 clones; about 95% of them were singletons. The top ten clonotypes cover roughly 0.1% of the sample.

In regard to this clone: Its antigen has not been determined. Base-call qualities are not available, and no considerably larger clone is one nucleotide away.

The CDR3 covers 19 residues, taking in both the cysteine and the phenylalanine. Kept here is only the CDR3 DNA, which spans 57 bases and is read in frame from base 1. CDR1 and CDR2 are read off the germline V gene as MGHRA and YSYEKL. V is shortened by 1 base, J by 2 bases, and the region joining them spans 21 bases. For the CD8 naive samples, CD45RO-negative cells were positively selected for CCR7, yielding a CD45RA+CCR7+ population from which TemRA cells were excluded. The donors were healthy, HIV-negative adults who had no recently reported acute infections or vaccinations. All donors were Caucasian adults living in Nashville, Tennessee, USA. Blood was collected by leukapheresis, and PBMCs were isolated by Ficoll-Histopaque density gradient centrifugation and then cryopreserved in liquid nitrogen vapor phase. Purity and quantity of every magnetically sorted T cell population were checked by analytical flow cytometry. Genomic DNA was isolated from every sorted fraction and measured by UV absorbance on a Nanodrop 2000c.

The TCR comes from a woman aged 25 to 39 in good health. Source material: naive CD8+ T cells sorted from blood. This specimen's cell subset or site label, per the study, means: CD45RA+CCR7+. The chain links TRBV4-1 with TRBJ1-5, with no confidently assigned D gene. The nucleotides read TGCGCCAGCAGCCAAGTGGGAGCCGGGCCCGAGGTTGGCAATCAGCCCCAGCATTTT. It translates to CASSQVGAGPEVGNQPQHF.